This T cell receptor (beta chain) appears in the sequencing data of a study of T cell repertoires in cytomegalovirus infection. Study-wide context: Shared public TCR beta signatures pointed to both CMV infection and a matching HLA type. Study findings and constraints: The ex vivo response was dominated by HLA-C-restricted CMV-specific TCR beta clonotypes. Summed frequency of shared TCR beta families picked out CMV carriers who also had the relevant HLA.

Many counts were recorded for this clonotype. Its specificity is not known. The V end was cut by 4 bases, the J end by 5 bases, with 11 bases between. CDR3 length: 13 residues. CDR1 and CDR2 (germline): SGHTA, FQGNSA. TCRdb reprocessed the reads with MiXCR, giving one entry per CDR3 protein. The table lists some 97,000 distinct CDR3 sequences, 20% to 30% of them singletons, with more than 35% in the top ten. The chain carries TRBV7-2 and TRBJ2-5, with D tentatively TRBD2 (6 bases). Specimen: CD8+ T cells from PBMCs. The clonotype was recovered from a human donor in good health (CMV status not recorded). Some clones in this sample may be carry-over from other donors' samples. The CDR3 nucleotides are TGTGCCAGCAGCTCCGGACGGGGGGAGACCCAGTACTTC. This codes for CASSSGRGETQYF.